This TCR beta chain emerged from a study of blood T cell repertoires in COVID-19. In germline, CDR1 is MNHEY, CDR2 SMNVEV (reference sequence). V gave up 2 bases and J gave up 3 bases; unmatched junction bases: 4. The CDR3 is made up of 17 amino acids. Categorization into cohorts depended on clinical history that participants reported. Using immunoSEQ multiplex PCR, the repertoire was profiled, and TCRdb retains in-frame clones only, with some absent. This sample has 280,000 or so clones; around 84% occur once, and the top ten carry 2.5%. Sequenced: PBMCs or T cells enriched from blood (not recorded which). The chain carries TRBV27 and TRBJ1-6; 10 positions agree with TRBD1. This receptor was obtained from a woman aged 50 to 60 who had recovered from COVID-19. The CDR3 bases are TGTGCCAGCAGTTTAGCCCGGACAGGGGGCTATAATTCACCCCTCCACTTT. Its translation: CASSLARTGGYNSPLHF.